This T cell receptor (beta chain) appears in the sequencing data of a study of CD8 T cells in ankylosing spondylitis. The CDR3 length is 14 residues. Trimming removed 4 bases from V and 1 base from J, with 10 bases in between. Germline V lookup: CDR1 SGHVS, CDR2 FNYEAQ. General study points: Peripheral blood samples showed relatively rare disease-linked clones, and these clones were CD8+. The authors reported significant enrichment of disease-linked clones in matched ankylosing spondylitis synovial fluid.

Generation of TCR beta libraries employed quantitative 5'-RACE incorporating molecular barcodes. MiXCR, run by TCRdb on the 5' RACE reads, gives a single entry per CDR3 protein. The sample holds some 240,000 distinct CDR3 sequences, roughly 18% seen once. This clonotype appeared a few times. Its target is unknown. The sample taken for sequencing was blood, either unsorted or a sorted T cell fraction (not recorded which). The V gene is TRBV7-6, the J gene TRBJ2-5, with a possible D match to TRBD1 (6 bases). The source of this sequence is a male donor with ankylosing spondylitis or in good health (not recorded which). CDR3 protein: CASSWDTGQETQYF. Written as DNA, the CDR3 is TGTGCCAGCAGCTGGGACACGGGCCAAGAGACCCAGTACTTC.